What follows are 6 T cell receptor beta chains derived from one specimen sequenced in a study of cytomegalovirus exposure and HLA in healthy donors. In the PCR, 60 Vbeta and 13 Jbeta primers were used. Measured with immunoSEQ multiplex PCR; TCRdb has only the in-frame clones, and not every one. This repertoire shows some 110,000 clones, approximately 76% found once; its top ten account for over 4.5%. Source material: PBMCs. The receptors here all came from a young woman in good health and CMV-seropositive.

This clone occurred a few times. This chain uses TRBV10-2 with TRBJ1-4, with D possibly TRBD1 on 5 matching bases. Germline CDR1 reads WSHSY; CDR2 reads SAAADI. V lost 7 bases and J 10 bases, leaving 25 bases between the germline ends. The CDR3 is 16 residues long. The DNA of the CDR3 is TGCGCCAGCACCTCGGGTGGTGAGGGACTTTGGGGAAAACTGTTTTTT. Protein product: CASTSGGEGLWGKLFF.

This chain joins TRBV7-2 and TRBJ2-7; the D gene is possibly TRBD1 (6 bases). This CDR3 region has 15 residues. Germline CDR1 reads SGHTA; CDR2 reads FQGNSA. V was shortened by 4 bases and J by 2 bases, with 15 bases between the two germline ends. CDR3: CASSSTGQRTYEQYF. Here the CDR3 DNA reads TGTGCCAGCAGCTCCACGGGACAAAGAACCTACGAGCAGTACTTC.

J is TRBJ1-5 and V is TRBV27; 9 nucleotides align to TRBD1. Germline V gene data show CDR1 as MNHEY and CDR2 as SMNVEV (reference sequence). After removal of 6 bases from V and 1 base from J, the junction contained 7 bases not matched to a gene. CDR3 length: 16 amino acids. The CDR3 loop reads CASRAWGQGSNQPQHF. Here the CDR3 DNA reads TGTGCCAGCAGGGCTTGGGGACAGGGAAGCAATCAGCCCCAGCATTTT.

The chain carries TRBV7-6 and TRBJ2-7; 10 bases fit TRBD1. The junction had 15 bases not matched to a gene; V was cut back by 5 bases and J by 5 bases. The CDR3 is 17 residues long. CDR1 is SGHVS, CDR2 FNYEAQ, per germline. CDR3 sequence: CASSQGVPGQGIDEQYF. The CDR3 DNA follows: TGTGCCAGCAGCCAAGGGGTACCGGGACAGGGGATTGACGAGCAGTACTTC.

The V gene is TRBV7-8, the J gene TRBJ2-7; TRBD2 might be the D (6 bases). CDR1 is SGHVS, CDR2 FQNEAQ, per germline. With 1 base removed from V and 6 bases from J, the gap between germline ends came to 13 bases. The CDR3 runs to 14 residues. CDR3 protein: CASSLGGGGAEQYF. The CDR3 DNA is TGTGCCAGCAGCTTAGGGGGCGGCGGGGCCGAGCAGTACTTC.

The J gene is TRBJ2-7, the V gene TRBV6-5; 11 positions agree with TRBD2. Unmatched junction bases numbered 7, after V lost 7 bases and J lost 5 bases. This CDR3 is built from 14 residues. Per germline, CDR1 MNHEY and CDR2 SVGAGI. The CDR3: CASNRLAGRDEQYF. CDR3 in DNA: TGTGCCAGCAATCGACTAGCGGGAAGGGACGAGCAGTACTTC.